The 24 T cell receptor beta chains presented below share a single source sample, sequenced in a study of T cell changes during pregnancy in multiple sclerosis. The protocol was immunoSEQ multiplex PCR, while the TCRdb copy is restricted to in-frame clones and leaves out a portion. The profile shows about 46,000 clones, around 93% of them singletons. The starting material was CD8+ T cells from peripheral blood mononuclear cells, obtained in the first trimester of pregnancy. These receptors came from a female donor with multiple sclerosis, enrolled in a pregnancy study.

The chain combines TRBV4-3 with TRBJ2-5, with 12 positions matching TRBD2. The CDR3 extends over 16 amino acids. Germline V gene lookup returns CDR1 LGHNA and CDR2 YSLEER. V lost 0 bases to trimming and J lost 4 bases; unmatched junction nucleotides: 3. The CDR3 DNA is TGCGCCAGCAGCCAAGATTCTAGCGGGGGGGCAGAGACCCAGTACTTC. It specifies CASSQDSSGGAETQYF.

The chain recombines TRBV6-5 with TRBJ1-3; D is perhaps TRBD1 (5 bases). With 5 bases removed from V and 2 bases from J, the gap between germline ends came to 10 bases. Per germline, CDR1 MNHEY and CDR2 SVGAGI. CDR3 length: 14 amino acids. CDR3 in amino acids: CASSPYRTGNTIYF. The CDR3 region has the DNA TGTGCCAGCAGTCCCTACAGGACTGGAAACACCATATATTTT.

The CDR3, as DNA: TGTGCCAGCAGCTTAGATGGAGGGAGGCGCGTAGGCTACACCTTC. It encodes CASSLDGGRRVGYTF. The chain uses TRBV7-2 and TRBJ1-2; D call uncertain. The V end lost 1 base, the J end lost 8 bases, and 17 bases lay between the germline ends. This CDR3 is built from 15 residues. The germline V gene encodes CDR1 SGHTA and CDR2 FQGNSA.

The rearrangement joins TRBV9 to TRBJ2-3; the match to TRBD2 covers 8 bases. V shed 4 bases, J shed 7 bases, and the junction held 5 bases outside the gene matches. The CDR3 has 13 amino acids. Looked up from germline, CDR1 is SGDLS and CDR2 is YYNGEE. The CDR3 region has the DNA TGTGCCAGCAGCCCTATTAGCGGGAATACGCAGTATTTT. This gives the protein CASSPISGNTQYF.

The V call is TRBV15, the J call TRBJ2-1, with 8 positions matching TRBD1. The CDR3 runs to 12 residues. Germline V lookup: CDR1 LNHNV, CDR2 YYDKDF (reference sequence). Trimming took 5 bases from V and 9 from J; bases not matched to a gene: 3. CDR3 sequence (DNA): TGTGCCACCAGCCGGACAGGGCCTGAGCAGTTCTTC. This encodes CATSRTGPEQFF.

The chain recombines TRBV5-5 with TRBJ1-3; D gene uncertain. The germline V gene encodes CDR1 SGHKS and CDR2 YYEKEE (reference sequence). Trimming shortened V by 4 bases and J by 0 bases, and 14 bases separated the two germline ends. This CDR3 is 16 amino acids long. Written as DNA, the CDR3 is TGTGCCAGCAGCCTGGACGGTAGTCTCTCTGGAAACACCATATATTTT. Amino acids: CASSLDGSLSGNTIYF. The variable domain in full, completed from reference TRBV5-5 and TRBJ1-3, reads DAGVTQSPTHLIKTRGQQVTLRCSPISGHKSVSWYQQVLGQGPQFIFQYYEKEERGRGNFPDRFSARQFPNYSSELNVNALLLGDSALYLCASSLDGSLSGNTIYFGEGSWLTVV.

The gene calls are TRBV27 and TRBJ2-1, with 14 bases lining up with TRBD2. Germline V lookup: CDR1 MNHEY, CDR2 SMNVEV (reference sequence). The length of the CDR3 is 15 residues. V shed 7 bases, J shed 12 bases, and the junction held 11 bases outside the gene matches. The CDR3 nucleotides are TGTGCCAGCACAAGAGGGGGGACTAGCGGGAGAGGGCAGTTCTTC. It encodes CASTRGGTSGRGQFF.

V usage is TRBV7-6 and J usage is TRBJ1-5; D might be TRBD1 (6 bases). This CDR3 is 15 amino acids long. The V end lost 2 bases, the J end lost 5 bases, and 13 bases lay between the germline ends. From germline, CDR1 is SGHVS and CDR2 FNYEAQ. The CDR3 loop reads CASSLRAAGDQPQHF. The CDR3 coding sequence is TGTGCCAGCAGCTTACGGGCGGCAGGGGATCAGCCCCAGCATTTT.

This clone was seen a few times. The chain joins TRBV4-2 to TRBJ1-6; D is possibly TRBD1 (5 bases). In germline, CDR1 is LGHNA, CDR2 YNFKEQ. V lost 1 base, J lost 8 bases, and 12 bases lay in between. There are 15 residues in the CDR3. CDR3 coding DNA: TGTGCCAGCAGCCAAGGTAGTTCGGGGGATTCACCCCTCCACTTT. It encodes CASSQGSSGDSPLHF.

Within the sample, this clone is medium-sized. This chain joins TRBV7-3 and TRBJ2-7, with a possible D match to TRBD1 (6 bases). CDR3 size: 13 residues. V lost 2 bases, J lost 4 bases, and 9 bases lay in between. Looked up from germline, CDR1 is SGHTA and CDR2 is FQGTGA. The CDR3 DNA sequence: TGTGCCAGCAGCTTAGATCAGGGGTACGAGCAGTACTTC. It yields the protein CASSLDQGYEQYF.

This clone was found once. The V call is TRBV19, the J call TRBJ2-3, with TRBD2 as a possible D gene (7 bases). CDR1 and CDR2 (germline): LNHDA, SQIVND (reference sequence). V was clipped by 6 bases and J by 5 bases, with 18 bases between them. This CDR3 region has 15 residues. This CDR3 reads CASSPSRGAIDTQYF. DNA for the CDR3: TGTGCCAGTAGCCCTTCACGGGGGGCTATAGATACGCAGTATTTT.

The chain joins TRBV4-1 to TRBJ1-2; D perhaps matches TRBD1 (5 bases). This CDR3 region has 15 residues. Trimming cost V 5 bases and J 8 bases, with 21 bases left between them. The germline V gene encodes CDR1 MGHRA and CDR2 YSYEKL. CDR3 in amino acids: CASSNQPGVSLGYTF. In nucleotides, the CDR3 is TGCGCCAGCAGCAACCAACCGGGGGTTTCCCTCGGCTACACCTTC.

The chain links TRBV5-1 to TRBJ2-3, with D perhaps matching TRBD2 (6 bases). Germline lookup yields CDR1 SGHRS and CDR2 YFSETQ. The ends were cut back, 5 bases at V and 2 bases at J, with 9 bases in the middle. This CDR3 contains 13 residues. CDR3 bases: TGCGCCAGCAGGGGACTCTTCACAGATACGCAGTATTTT. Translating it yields CASRGLFTDTQYF.

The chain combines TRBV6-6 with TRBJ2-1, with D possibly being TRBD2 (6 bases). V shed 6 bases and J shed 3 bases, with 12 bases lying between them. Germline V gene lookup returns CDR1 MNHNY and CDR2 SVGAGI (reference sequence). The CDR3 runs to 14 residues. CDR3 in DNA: TGTGCCAGCAGCCTCCTAGCGAACTACAATGAGCAGTTCTTC. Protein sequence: CASSLLANYNEQFF.

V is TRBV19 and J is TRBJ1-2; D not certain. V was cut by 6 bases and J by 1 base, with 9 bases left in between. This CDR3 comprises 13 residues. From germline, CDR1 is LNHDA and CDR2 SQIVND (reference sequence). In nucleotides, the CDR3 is TGTGCCAGTAGCCTCAGGATTAACTATGGCTACACCTTC. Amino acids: CASSLRINYGYTF.

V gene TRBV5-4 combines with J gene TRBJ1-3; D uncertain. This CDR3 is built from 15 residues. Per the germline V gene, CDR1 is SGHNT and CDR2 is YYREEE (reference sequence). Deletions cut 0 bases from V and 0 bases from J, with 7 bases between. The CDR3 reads CASSLEGSSGNTIYF. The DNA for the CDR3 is TGTGCCAGCAGCTTGGAAGGGAGCTCTGGAAACACCATATATTTT.

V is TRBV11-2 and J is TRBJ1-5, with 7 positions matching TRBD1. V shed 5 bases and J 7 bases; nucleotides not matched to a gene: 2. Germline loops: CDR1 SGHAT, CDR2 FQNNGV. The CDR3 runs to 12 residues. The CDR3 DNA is TGTGCCAGCAGCCAGGGACAGCAGCCCCAGCATTTT. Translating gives CASSQGQQPQHF.

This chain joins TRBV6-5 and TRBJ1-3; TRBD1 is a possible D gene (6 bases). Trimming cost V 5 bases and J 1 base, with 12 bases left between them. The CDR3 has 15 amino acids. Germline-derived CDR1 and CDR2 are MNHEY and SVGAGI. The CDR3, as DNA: TGTGCCAGCAGTCAACAGGGTGGGTCTGGAAACACCATATATTTT. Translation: CASSQQGGSGNTIYF.

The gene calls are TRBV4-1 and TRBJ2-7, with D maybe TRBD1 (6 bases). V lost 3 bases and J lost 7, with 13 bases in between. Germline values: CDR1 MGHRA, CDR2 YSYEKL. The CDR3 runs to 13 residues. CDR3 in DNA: TGCGCCAGCAGCCATACCGGACAGTCGGAGCAGTACTTC. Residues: CASSHTGQSEQYF.

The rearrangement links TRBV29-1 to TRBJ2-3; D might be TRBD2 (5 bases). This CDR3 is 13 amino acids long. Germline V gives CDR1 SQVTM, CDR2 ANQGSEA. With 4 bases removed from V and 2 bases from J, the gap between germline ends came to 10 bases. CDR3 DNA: TGCAGCGTTGTACCAGCGGCCACAGATACGCAGTATTTT. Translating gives CSVVPAATDTQYF.

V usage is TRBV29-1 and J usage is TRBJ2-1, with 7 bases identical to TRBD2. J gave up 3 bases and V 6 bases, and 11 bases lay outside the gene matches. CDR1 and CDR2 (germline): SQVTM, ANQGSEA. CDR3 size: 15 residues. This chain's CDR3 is CSVSPRAGSYNEQFF. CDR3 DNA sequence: TGCAGCGTCTCGCCTCGAGCGGGGAGCTACAATGAGCAGTTCTTC.

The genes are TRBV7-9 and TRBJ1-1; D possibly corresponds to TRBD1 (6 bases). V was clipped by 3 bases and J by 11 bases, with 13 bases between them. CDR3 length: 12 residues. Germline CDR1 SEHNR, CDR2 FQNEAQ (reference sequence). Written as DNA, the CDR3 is TGTGCCAGCAGCTTGGATAGGGACACGGCTTTCTTT. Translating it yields CASSLDRDTAFF.

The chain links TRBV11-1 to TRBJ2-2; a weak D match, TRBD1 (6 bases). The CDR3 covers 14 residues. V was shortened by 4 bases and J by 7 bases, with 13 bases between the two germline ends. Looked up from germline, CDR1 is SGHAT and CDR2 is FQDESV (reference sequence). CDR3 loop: CASSSGHRDGELFF. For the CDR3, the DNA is TGTGCCAGCAGCTCAGGCCACAGGGACGGGGAGCTGTTTTTT.

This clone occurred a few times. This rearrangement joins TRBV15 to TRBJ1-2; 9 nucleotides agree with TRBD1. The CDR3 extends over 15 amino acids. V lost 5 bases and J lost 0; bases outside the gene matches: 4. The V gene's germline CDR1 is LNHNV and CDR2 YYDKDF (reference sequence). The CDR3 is CATSLRDRANYGYTF. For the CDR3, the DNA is TGTGCCACCAGCCTCCGGGACAGGGCTAACTATGGCTACACCTTC.